The 5 T cell receptor beta chains reported below all come from one sample, sequenced in a study of T cell repertoires in cytomegalovirus infection. TCRdb re-called the reads through MiXCR, storing one row per CDR3 protein. This sample has 95,000 to 150,000 distinct CDR3 sequences, with approximately 30% found just once. Their cognate antigens are unknown. The source material was CD8+ T cells from cultured PBMCs, sampled from culture after CMV antigen stimulation. These receptors were collected from a human donor in good health (CMV status not recorded). Some clones in this sample may be carry-over from other donors' samples.

This clonotype was found a few times. This chain connects TRBV6-1 to TRBJ2-7; 9 bases are shared with TRBD1. Germline loops: CDR1 MNHNS, CDR2 SASEGT. The length of the CDR3 is 15 residues. V was pared by 6 bases and J by 3 bases, with 9 bases of the junction left unmatched. The CDR3 protein is CASSETGGAFYEQYF. As DNA, the CDR3 is TGTGCCAGCAGCGAAACAGGGGGCGCTTTCTACGAGCAGTACTTC.

This sequence joins TRBV19 and TRBJ2-1; D remains unclear. The germline V and J ends were trimmed by 4 bases and 0 bases, with 10 bases remaining between them. The CDR3 is 15 amino acids. Looked up from germline, CDR1 is LNHDA and CDR2 is SQIVND (reference sequence). CDR3 DNA: TGTGCCAGTAGTACACCTCCCCACTCCTACAATGAGCAGTTCTTC. The encoded protein is CASSTPPHSYNEQFF.

This clonotype was picked up many times. The chain recombines TRBV19 with TRBJ2-3; D possibly corresponds to TRBD2 (6 bases). V was cut by 2 bases and J by 0 bases, with 9 bases left in between. Germline CDR1 reads LNHDA; CDR2 reads SQIVND (reference sequence). This CDR3 has 15 amino acids. The CDR3 DNA follows: TGTGCCAGTAGTATATTAGGGACTAGCACAGATACGCAGTATTTT. It translates to CASSILGTSTDTQYF.

The sample holds a few counts of this clonotype. V and J are TRBV20-1 and TRBJ2-7, with TRBD2 as a possible D gene (6 bases). Germline V gene data show CDR1 as DFQATT and CDR2 as SNEGSKA (reference sequence). V lost 5 bases to trimming and J lost 2 bases, with 25 bases between them. The CDR3 sequence is 17 residues long. The CDR3 reads CSAPAVSNERATYEQYF. Written as DNA, the CDR3 is TGCAGTGCTCCGGCCGTTTCCAACGAGCGGGCGACCTACGAGCAGTACTTC.

V gene TRBV7-6 combines with J gene TRBJ2-3; D is tentatively TRBD1 or TRBD2 (6 bases each). Trimming pared 3 bases from V and 3 bases from J, leaving 22 bases between. This CDR3 spans 18 amino acids. The germline V gene has CDR1 SGHVS and CDR2 FNYEAQ. The DNA for the CDR3 is TGTGCCAGCAGCTTTGCGCCCGCGAGCCGGGGGCGGACAGATACGCAGTATTTT. This codes for CASSFAPASRGRTDTQYF.